Included here is one TCR beta chain sequence, with context. This clonotype was observed a handful of times. No cognate antigen has been identified for it. No base qualities exist here, and no much larger clone lies one base off it. At the junction V is shortened by 8 bases and J by 4 bases, with 15 bases in between. From a lookup of the germline V gene (reference sequence), CDR1 and CDR2 are DFQATT and SNEGSKA. Taken from cysteine to phenylalanine, the CDR3 has 14 residues. Here the CDR3 DNA is all that survives: 42 bases in frame from base 1. These data originate in a study of CD8 T cells in ankylosing spondylitis (dated by TCRdb to about 2017). Study-level background: To find TCR variants linked to disease, the study profiled T cell receptor beta repertoires in ankylosing spondylitis patients and healthy donors. The full study cohort was made up of approximately 24 ankylosing spondylitis patients and some 100 healthy donors. Peripheral blood was sampled, and synovial fluid was also collected from ankylosing spondylitis patients.

General findings and caveats noted by the study authors: The disease-linked clones were reported as significantly enriched in matched synovial fluid samples from ankylosing spondylitis patients. In peripheral blood, the disease-linked clones were found at relatively low frequencies and had a CD8+ phenotype. A TCR beta motif of 7 or 8 highly homologous amino acid variants appeared characteristic of blood from ankylosing spondylitis patients. Some motif variants had previously been reported in the synovial fluid and blood of reactive arthritis patients, which suggests shared mechanisms of disease initiation.

Sequencing took place on an Illumina HiSeq 2500. Quantitative 5'-RACE with molecular barcodes was the method used to prepare the TCR beta libraries. In the original analysis: A new computational method, built on a probabilistic model of VDJ rearrangement, was used to identify disease-linked TCR variants. The public reads were reanalyzed by TCRdb: fastp trimming at Q25, MiXCR alignment, in-frame beta chains only. Every distinct CDR3 protein forms one entry, paired with its most common genes and DNA. The V and J calls shown here were made by TCRdb, not taken from the authors' results. For this sample the table gives 150,000 to 200,000 distinct CDR3 sequences, of which 10% to 15% were detected only once. The ten most abundant clones make up roughly 9.6% of the sample.

The sequence links TRBV20-1 to TRBJ2-6; TRBD1 is possibly the D segment (6 matching bases). Sequences were obtained from blood, either unsorted or a sorted T cell fraction (not recorded which). The clonotype comes from a female donor with ankylosing spondylitis or in good health (not recorded which). The CDR3 here reads CSSPGVLGANVLTF. In nucleotides, the sequence is TGCAGTTCCCCAGGGGTTTTGGGGGCCAACGTCCTGACTTTC.